The subject of this entry is one T cell receptor (beta chain). The antigen is not known. The sample belongs to a study of T cell responses to AZD1222 COVID-19 vaccine. Findings of the study overall: The reported proportion of spike-specific TCRs targeting unmutated variant regions was nearly half. Researchers report vaccine-associated CD4 TCRs spanning spike, with dominance at 160-218 and 743-854. Only a handful of AZD1222 recipients, more than 5 in all, had baseline seropositivity.

The CDR3 runs to 14 residues. In germline, CDR1 is MNHEY, CDR2 SVGAGI. V lost 5 bases and J 5 bases, leaving 10 bases between the germline ends. TCRdb's copy holds only in-frame clones and misses some; the assay was immunoSEQ multiplex PCR. The sample lists some 100,000 clones; 91% were seen once. The sequence was obtained from an adult in good health. The input for sequencing was peripheral blood, taken on day 0 of AZD1222 vaccination. The chain couples TRBV6-5 to TRBJ1-6; weak D call: TRBD1 (6 bases). In nucleotides, the CDR3 is TGTGCCAGCAGTCATTGGACAGATAATTCACCCCTCCACTTT. Translated: CASSHWTDNSPLHF.